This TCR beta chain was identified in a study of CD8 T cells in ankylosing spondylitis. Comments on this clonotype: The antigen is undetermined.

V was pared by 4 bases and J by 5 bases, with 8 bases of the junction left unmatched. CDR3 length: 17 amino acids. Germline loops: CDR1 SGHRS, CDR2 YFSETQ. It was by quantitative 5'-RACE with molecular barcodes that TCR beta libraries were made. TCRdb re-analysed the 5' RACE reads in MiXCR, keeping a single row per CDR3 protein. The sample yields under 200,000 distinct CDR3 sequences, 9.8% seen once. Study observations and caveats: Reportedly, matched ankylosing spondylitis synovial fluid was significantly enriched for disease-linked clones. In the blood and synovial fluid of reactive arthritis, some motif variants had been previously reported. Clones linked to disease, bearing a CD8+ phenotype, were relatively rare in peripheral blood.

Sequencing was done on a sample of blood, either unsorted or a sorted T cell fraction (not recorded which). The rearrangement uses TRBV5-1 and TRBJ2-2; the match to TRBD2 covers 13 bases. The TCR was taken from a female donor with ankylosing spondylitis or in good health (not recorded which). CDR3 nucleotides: TGCGCCAGCAGCATCGGACTAGCGGGAGTTAAAACCGGGGAGCTGTTTTTT. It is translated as CASSIGLAGVKTGELFF.